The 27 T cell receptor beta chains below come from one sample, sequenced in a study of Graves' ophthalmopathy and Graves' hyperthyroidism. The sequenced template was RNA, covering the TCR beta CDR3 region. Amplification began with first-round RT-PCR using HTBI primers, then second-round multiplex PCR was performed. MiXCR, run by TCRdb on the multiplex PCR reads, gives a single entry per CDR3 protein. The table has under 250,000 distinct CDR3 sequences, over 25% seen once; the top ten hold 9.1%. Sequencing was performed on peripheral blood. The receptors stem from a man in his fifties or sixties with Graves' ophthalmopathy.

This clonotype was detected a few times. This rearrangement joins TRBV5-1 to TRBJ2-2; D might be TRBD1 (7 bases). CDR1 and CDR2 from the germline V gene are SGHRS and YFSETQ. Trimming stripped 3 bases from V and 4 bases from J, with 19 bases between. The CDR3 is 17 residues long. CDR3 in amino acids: CASSSNPPGGPTGELFF. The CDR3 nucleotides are TGCGCCAGCAGCTCAAACCCCCCAGGGGGGCCCACCGGGGAGCTGTTTTTT.

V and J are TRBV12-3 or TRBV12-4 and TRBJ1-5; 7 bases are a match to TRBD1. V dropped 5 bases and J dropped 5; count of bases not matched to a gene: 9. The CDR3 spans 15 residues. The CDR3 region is CASSPRQGGYQPQHF. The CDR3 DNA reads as TGTGCCAGCAGTCCCCGACAGGGCGGGTATCAGCCCCAGCATTTT.

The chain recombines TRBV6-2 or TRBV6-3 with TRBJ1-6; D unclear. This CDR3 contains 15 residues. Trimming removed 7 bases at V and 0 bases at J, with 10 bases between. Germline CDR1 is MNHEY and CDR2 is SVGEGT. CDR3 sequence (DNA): TGTGCCAGCAAAGGATCGAGCTCCTATAATTCACCCCTCCACTTT. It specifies CASKGSSSYNSPLHF.

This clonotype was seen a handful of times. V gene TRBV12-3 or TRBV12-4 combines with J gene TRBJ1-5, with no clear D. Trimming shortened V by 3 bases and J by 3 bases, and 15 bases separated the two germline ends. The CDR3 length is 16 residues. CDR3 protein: CASSLQAPLDNQPQHF. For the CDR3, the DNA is TGTGCCAGCAGTTTGCAGGCCCCATTGGACAATCAGCCCCAGCATTTT.

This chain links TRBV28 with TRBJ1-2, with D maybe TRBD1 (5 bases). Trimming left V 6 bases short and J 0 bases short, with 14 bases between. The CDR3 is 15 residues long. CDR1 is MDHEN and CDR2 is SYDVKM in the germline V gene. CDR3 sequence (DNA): TGTGCCAGCAGCCCCACCACAGGAACTAACTATGGCTACACCTTC. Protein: CASSPTTGTNYGYTF.

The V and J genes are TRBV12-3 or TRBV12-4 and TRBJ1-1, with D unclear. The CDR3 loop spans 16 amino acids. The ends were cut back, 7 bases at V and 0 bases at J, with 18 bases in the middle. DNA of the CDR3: TGTGCCAGCATTTCCGGGTCTTTCGCCATGAACACTGAAGCTTTCTTT. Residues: CASISGSFAMNTEAFF.

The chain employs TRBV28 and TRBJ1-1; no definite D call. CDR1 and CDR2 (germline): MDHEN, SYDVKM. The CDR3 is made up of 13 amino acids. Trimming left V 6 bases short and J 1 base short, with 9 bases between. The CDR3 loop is CASRETPNTEAFF. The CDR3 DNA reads TGTGCCAGCAGGGAGACACCGAACACTGAAGCTTTCTTT. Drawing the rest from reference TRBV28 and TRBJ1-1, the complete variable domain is DVKVTQSSRYLVKRTGEKVFLECVQDMDHENMFWYRQDPGLGLRLIYFSYDVKMKEKGDIPEGYSVSREKKERFSLILESASTNQTSMYLCASRETPNTEAFFGQGTRLTVV.

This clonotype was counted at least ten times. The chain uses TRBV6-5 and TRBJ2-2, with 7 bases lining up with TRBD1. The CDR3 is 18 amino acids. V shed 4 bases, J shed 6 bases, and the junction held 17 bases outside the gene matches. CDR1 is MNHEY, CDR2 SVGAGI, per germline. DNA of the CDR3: TGTGCCAGCAGTTTATTAGCCGACAGGGAGAGAGATGCCGGGGAGCTGTTTTTT. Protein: CASSLLADRERDAGELFF.

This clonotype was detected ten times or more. The CDR3 DNA reads as TGTGCCAGCAGCTCTGACAGGGTTGGCTACACCTTC. Encoded protein: CASSSDRVGYTF. This sequence joins TRBV7-2 and TRBJ1-2; 7 bases align to TRBD1. Germline CDR1 is SGHTA and CDR2 is FQGNSA. J gave up 7 bases and V 4 bases, and 3 bases lay outside the gene matches. The CDR3 runs 12 residues.

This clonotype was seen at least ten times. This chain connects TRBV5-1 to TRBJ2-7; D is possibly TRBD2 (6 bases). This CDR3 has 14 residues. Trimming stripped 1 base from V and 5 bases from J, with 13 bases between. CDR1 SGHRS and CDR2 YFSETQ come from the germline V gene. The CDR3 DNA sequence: TGCGCCAGCAGCTTGTACGGGAGTAGCAACGAGCAGTACTTC. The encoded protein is CASSLYGSSNEQYF.

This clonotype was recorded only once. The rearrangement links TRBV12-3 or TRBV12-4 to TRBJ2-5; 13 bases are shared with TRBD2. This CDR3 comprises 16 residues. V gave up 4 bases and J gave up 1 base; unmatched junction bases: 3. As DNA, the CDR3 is TGTGCCAGCAGTTCCGGGACTAGCGGGGTCCAAGAGACCCAGTACTTC. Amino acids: CASSSGTSGVQETQYF.

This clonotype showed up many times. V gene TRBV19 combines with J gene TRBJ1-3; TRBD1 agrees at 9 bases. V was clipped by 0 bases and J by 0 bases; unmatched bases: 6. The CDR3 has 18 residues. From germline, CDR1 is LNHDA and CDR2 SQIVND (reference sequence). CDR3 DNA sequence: TGTGCCAGTAGTATAGACCCCGACAGGGGGATCTCTGGAAACACCATATATTTT. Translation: CASSIDPDRGISGNTIYF. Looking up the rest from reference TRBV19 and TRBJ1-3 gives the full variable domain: DGGITQSPKYLFRKEGQNVTLSCEQNLNHDAMYWYRQDPGQGLRLIYYSQIVNDFQKGDIAEGYSVSREKKESFPLTVTSAQKNPTAFYLCASSIDPDRGISGNTIYFGEGSWLTVV.

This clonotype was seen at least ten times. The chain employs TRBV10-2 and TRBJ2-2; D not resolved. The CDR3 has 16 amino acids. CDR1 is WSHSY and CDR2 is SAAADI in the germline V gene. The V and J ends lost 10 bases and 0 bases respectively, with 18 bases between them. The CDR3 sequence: CATQHAVLSNTGELFF. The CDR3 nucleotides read TGCGCCACACAGCACGCCGTACTTTCGAACACCGGGGAGCTGTTTTTT.

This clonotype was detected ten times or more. In DNA form, the CDR3 reads TGTGCCAGCACGTGGGGGGGGCAGACTGAAGCTTTCTTT. It yields the protein CASTWGGQTEAFF. The rearrangement links TRBV28 to TRBJ1-1, with D perhaps TRBD1 (6 bases). V dropped 7 bases and J dropped 5 bases, with 14 bases sitting between them. The CDR3 length is 13 residues. Germline loops: CDR1 MDHEN, CDR2 SYDVKM.

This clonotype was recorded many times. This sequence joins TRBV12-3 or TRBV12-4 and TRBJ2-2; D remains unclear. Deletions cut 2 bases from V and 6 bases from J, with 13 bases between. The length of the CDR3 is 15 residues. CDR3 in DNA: TGTGCCAGCAGTTTATCGTACTCTGCCCCCGGGGAGCTGTTTTTT. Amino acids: CASSLSYSAPGELFF.

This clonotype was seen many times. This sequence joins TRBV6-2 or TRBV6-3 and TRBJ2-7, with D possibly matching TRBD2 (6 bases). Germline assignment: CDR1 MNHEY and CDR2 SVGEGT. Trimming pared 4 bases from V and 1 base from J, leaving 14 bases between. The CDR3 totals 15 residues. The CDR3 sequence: CASSSVERVSYEQYF. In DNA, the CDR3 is TGTGCCAGCAGTTCGGTGGAGCGGGTTTCCTACGAGCAGTACTTC.

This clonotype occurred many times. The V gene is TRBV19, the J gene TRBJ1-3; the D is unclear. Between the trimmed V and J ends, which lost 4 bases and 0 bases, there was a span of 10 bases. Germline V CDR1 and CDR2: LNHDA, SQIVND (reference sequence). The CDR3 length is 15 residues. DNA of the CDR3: TGTGCCAGTAGTACTGGACGGATCTCTGGAAACACCATATATTTT. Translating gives CASSTGRISGNTIYF.

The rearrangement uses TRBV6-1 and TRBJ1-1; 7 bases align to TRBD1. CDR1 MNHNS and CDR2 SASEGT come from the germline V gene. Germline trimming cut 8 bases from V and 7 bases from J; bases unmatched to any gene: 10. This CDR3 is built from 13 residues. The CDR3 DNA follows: TGTGCCAGCCGACCCCCAGGGGGTAATGAAGCTTTCTTT. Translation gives CASRPPGGNEAFF.

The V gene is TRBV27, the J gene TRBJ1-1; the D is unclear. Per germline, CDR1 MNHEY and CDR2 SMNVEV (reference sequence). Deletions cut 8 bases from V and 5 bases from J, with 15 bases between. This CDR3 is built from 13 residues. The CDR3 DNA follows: TGTGCCAGCGGCCCGCGCAGGCTTACTGAAGCTTTCTTT. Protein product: CASGPRRLTEAFF.

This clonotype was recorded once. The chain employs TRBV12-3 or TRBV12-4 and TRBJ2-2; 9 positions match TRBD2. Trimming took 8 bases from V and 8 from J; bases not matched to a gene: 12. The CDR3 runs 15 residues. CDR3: CASVSGRRNVGELFF. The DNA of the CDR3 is TGTGCCAGCGTGAGCGGGAGGAGGAACGTGGGGGAGCTGTTTTTT.

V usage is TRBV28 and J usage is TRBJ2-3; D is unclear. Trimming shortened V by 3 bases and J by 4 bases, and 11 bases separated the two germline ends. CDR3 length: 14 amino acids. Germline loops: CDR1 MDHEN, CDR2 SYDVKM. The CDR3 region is CASSFPWGADTQYF. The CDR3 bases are TGTGCCAGCAGTTTCCCCTGGGGTGCAGATACGCAGTATTTT. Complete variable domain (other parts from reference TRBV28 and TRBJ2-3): DVKVTQSSRYLVKRTGEKVFLECVQDMDHENMFWYRQDPGLGLRLIYFSYDVKMKEKGDIPEGYSVSREKKERFSLILESASTNQTSMYLCASSFPWGADTQYFGPGTRLTVL.

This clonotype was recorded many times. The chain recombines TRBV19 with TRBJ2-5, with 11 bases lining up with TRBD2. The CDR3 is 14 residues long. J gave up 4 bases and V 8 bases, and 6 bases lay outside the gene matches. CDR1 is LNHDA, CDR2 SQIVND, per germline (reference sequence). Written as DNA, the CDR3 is TGTGCCAGTCAGGGACTAGCGGAGTCAGAGACCCAGTACTTC. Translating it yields CASQGLAESETQYF.

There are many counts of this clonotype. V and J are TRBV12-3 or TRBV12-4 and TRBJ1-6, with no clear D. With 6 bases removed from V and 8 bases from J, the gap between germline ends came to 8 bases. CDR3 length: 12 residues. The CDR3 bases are TGTGCCAGCAGCTTACTAGATTCACCCCTCCACTTT. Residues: CASSLLDSPLHF.

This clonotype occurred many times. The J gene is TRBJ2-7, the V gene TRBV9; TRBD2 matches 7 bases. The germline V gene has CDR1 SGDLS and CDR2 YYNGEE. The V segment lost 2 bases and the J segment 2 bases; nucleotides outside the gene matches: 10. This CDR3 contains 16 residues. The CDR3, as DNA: TGTGCCAGCAGCGTCGGGGGGTCGACAGTTACCTACGAGCAGTACTTC. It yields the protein CASSVGGSTVTYEQYF.

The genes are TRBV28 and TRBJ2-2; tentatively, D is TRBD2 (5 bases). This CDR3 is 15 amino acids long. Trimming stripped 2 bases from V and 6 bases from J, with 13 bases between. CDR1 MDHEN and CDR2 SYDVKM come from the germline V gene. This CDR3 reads CASSLGGRASGELFF. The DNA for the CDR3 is TGTGCCAGCAGTTTAGGTGGGAGAGCCTCCGGGGAGCTGTTTTTT.

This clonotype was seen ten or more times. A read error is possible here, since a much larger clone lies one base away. The CDR3 coding sequence is TGTGCCAGCACCAACGGTGAGGTTGAAGCTTTCTTT. This gives the protein CASTNGEVEAFF. The genes are TRBV6-1 and TRBJ1-1; D gene uncertain. This CDR3 has 12 residues. Trimming pared 7 bases from V and 7 bases from J, leaving 13 bases between. Germline CDR1 MNHNS, CDR2 SASEGT.

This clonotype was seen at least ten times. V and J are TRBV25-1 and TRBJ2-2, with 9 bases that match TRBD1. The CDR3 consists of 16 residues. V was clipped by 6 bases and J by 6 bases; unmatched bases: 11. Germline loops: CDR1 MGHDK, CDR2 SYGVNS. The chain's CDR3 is CASSPGDREGSGELFF. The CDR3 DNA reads TGTGCCAGCAGCCCGGGGGACAGGGAGGGATCCGGGGAGCTGTTTTTT.